These 3 T cell receptor beta chains were sequenced from one sample in a study of shared clonotypes between healthy human individuals. The repertoire was sequenced with immunoSEQ multiplex PCR; TCRdb's copy has only in-frame clones and lacks some. The table shows about 980,000 clones, with over 60% occurring only once. Sequenced sample: memory CD4+ T cells sorted from blood. Documented subset: CD45RA-negative fraction. These receptors were collected from a man aged 18 to 35 in good health.

The rearrangement joins TRBV19 to TRBJ1-1, with TRBD1 as a possible D gene (6 bases). V lost 7 bases and J lost 5, with 17 bases in between. The CDR3 extends over 14 amino acids. The germline gives CDR1 LNHDA, CDR2 SQIVND (reference sequence). The CDR3 spells CASTGGTGWTEAFF. CDR3 bases: TGTGCCAGTACTGGGGGCACAGGGTGGACTGAAGCTTTCTTT.

This clone was observed a few times. The rearrangement joins TRBV18 to TRBJ1-3; TRBD1 aligns across 8 bases. Looked up from germline, CDR1 is KGHSH and CDR2 is LQKENI. The CDR3 extends over 15 amino acids. V trimming: 4 bases; J trimming: 4 bases; junction bases outside the gene matches: 6. The CDR3 here is CASSLTDRAGNTIYF. DNA of the CDR3: TGTGCCAGCTCACTAACGGACAGGGCCGGAAACACCATATATTTT.

CDR3 sequence: CASSDGQPGEKLFF. CDR3 coding DNA: TGCGCCAGCAGTGATGGGCAGCCTGGGGAAAAACTGTTTTTT. V gene TRBV10-1 combines with J gene TRBJ1-4; no clear D. The CDR3 contains 14 residues. Germline values: CDR1 WNHNN, CDR2 SYGVQD (reference sequence). V lost 3 bases and J lost 8, with 13 bases in between.